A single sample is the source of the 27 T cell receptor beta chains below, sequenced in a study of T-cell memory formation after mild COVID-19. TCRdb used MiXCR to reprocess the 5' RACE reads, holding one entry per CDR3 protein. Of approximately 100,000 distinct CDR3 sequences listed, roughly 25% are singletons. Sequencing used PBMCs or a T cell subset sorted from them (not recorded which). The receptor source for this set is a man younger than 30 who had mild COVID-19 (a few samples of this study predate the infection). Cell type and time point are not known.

The CDR3 sequence: CASALRHPGYYGYTF. The DNA of the CDR3 is TGTGCCAGCGCCCTGAGACACCCAGGATACTATGGCTACACCTTC. V gene TRBV7-9 combines with J gene TRBJ1-2; unclear D gene. CDR1 and CDR2 from the germline V gene are SEHNR and FQNEAQ (reference sequence). The CDR3 consists of 15 residues. V shed 8 bases and J shed 3 bases, with 19 bases lying between them.

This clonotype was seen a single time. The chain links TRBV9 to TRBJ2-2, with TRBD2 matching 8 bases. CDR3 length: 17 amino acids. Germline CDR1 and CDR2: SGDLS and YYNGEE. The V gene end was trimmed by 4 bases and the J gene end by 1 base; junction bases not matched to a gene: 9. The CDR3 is CASSTRGRGENTGELFF. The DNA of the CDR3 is TGTGCCAGCAGCACTAGAGGGCGGGGGGAGAACACCGGGGAGCTGTTTTTT.

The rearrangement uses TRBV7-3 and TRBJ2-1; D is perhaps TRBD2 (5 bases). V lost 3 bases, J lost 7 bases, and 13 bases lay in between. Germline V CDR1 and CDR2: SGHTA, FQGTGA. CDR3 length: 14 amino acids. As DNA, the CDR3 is TGTGCCAGCAGCTTCGGAGGATTTAGAAATGAGCAGTTCTTC. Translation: CASSFGGFRNEQFF. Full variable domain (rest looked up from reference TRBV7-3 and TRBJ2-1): GAGVSQTPSNKVTEKGKYVELRCDPISGHTALYWYRQSLGQGPEFLIYFQGTGAADDSGLPNDRFFAVRPEGSVSTLKIQRTERGDSAVYLCASSFGGFRNEQFFGPGTRLTVL.

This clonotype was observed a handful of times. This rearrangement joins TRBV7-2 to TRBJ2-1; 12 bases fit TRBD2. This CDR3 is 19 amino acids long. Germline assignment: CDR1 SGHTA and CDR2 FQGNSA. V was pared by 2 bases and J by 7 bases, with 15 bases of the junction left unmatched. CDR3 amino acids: CASSLYSSPLAGGTNEQFF. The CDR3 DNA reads TGTGCCAGCAGCTTATATTCCAGCCCACTAGCGGGGGGTACGAATGAGCAGTTCTTC.

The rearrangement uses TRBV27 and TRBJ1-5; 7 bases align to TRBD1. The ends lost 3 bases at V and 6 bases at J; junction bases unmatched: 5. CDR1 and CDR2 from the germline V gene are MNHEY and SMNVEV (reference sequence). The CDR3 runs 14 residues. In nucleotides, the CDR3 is TGTGCCAGCAGTTTGGGAGGGGGCCGTCAGCCCCAGCATTTT. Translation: CASSLGGGRQPQHF.

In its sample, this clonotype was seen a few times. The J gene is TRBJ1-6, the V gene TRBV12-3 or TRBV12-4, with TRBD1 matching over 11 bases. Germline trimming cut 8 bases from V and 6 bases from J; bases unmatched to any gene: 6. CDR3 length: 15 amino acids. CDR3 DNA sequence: TGTGCCAGCGGAAGGACAGGGGGCGTTAATTCACCCCTCCACTTT. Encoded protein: CASGRTGGVNSPLHF.

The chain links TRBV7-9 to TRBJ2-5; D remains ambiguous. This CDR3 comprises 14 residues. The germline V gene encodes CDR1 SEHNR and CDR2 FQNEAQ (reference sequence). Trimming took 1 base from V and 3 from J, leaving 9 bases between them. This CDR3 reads CASSLVQNEETQYF. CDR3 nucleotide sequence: TGTGCCAGCAGCTTAGTGCAGAACGAAGAGACCCAGTACTTC.

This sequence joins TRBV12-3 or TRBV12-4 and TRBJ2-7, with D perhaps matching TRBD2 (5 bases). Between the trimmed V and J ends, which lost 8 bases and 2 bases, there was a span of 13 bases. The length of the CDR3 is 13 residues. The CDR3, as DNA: TGTGCCAGCGAGCGGACGGGAACCTACGAGCAGTACTTC. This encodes CASERTGTYEQYF.

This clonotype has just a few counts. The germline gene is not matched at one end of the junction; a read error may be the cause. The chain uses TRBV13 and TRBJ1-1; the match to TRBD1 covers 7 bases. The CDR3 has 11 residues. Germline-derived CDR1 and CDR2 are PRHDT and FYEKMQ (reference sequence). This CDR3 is CASSFGQEGLF. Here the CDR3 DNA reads TGTGCCAGCAGCTTCGGACAGGAGGGACTCTTT.

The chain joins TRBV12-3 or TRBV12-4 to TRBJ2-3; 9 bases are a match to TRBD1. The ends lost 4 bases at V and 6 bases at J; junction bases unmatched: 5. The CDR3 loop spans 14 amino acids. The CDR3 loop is CASSSGTGLDTQYF. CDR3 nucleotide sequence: TGTGCCAGCAGTTCCGGGACAGGGTTGGATACGCAGTATTTT.

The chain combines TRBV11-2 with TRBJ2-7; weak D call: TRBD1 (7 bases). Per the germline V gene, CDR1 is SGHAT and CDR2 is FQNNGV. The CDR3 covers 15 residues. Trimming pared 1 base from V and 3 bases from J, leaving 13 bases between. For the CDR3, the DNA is TGTGCCAGCAGCTTAGCAGGGGGGACGTACTACGAGCAGTACTTC. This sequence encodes CASSLAGGTYYEQYF.

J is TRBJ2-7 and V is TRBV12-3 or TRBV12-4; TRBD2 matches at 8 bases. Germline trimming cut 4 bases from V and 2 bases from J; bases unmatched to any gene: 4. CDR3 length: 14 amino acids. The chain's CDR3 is CASSYSGGPYEQYF. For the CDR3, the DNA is TGTGCCAGCAGTTACAGCGGGGGACCCTACGAGCAGTACTTC.

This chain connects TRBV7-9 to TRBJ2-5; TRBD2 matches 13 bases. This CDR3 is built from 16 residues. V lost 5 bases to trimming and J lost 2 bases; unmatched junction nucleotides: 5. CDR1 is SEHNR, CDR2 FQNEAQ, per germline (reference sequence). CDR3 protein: CASSRLAGGLQETQYF. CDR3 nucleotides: TGTGCCAGCAGCCGACTAGCGGGGGGCCTTCAAGAGACCCAGTACTTC.

CDR3 in DNA: TGTGCCAGCAGTCCTAGCGAGGGCACAGATACGCAGTATTTT. Amino acids: CASSPSEGTDTQYF. This chain links TRBV6-4 with TRBJ2-3; possibly TRBD2 for D (6 bases). This CDR3 spans 14 amino acids. V was shortened by 5 bases and J by 1 base, with 10 bases between the two germline ends. Germline values: CDR1 MRHNA, CDR2 SNTAGT.

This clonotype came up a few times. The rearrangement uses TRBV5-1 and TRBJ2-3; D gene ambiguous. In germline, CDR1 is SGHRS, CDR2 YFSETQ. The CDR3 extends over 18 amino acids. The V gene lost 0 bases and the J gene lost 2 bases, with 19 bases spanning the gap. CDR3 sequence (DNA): TGCGCCAGCAGCTTGGCTGAACACACACTAACCGCCACAGATACGCAGTATTTT. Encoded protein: CASSLAEHTLTATDTQYF. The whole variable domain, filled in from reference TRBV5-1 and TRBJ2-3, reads KAGVTQTPRYLIKTRGQQVTLSCSPISGHRSVSWYQQTPGQGLQFLFEYFSETQRNKGNFPGRFSGRQFSNSRSEMNVSTLELGDSALYLCASSLAEHTLTATDTQYFGPGTRLTVL.

CDR3 region: CASSQDSQGAVYEQYF. The CDR3 DNA follows: TGCGCCAGCAGCCAAGATTCGCAGGGGGCTGTCTACGAGCAGTACTTC. The chain recombines TRBV4-1 with TRBJ2-7, with 8 bases matching TRBD1. With V trimmed by 0 bases and J by 3 bases, 7 bases remained unmatched. Germline V lookup: CDR1 MGHRA, CDR2 YSYEKL. This CDR3 comprises 16 residues.

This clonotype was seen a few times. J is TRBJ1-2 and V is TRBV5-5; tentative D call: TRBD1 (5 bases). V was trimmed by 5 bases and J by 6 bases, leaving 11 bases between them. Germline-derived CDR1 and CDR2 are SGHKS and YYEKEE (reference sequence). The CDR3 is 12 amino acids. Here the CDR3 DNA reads TGTGCCAGCAGACAGGAGTCTGATGGCTACACCTTC. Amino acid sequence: CASRQESDGYTF.

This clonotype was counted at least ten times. CDR3 nucleotides: TGCAGTGCTAGGTCGGCTAGCGGGGGGTACGAGACCCAGTACTTC. Its translation is CSARSASGGYETQYF. This chain uses TRBV20-1 with TRBJ2-5; the match to TRBD2 covers 11 bases. V shed 3 bases, J shed 5 bases, and the junction held 8 bases outside the gene matches. The CDR3 has 15 residues. From germline, CDR1 is DFQATT and CDR2 SNEGSKA (reference sequence).

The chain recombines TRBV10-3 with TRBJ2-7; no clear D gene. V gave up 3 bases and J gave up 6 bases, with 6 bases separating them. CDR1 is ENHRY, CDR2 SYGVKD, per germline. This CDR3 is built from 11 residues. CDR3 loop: CAISDASEQYF. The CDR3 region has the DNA TGTGCCATCAGTGACGCGTCCGAGCAGTACTTC.

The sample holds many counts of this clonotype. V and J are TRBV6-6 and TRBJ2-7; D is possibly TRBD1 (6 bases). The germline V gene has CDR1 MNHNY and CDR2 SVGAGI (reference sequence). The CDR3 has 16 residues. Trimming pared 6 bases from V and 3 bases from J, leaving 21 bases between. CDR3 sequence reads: CASSLHPGTGNYEQYV. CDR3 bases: TGTGCCAGCAGCCTTCATCCCGGAACAGGGAACTACGAGCAGTACGTC.

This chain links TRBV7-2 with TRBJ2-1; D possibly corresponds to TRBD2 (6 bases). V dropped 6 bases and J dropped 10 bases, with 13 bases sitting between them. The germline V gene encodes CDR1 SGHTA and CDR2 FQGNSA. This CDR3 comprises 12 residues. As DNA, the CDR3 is TGTGCCAGCAGGGGGGGAGGTAGAGAGCAGTTCTTC. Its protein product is CASRGGGREQFF.

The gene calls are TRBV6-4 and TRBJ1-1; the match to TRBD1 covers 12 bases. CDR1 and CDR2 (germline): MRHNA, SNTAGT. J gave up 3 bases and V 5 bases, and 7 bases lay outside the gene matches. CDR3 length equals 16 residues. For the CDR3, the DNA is TGTGCCAGCAGTCCCGGGACAGGGGGCTGGGACACTGAAGCTTTCTTT. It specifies CASSPGTGGWDTEAFF.

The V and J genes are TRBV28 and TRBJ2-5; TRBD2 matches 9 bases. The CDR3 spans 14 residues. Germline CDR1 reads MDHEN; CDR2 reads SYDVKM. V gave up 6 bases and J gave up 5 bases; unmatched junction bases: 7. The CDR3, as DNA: TGTGCCAGCAGCCCTAGCGGGGCGGGTGAGACCCAGTACTTC. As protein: CASSPSGAGETQYF.

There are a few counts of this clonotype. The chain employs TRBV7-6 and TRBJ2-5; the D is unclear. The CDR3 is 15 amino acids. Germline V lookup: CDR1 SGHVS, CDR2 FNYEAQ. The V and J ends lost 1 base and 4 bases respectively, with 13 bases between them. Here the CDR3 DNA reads TGTGCCAGCAGCTTAGGGCCGACGCCGGGAGAGACCCAGTACTTC. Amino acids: CASSLGPTPGETQYF.

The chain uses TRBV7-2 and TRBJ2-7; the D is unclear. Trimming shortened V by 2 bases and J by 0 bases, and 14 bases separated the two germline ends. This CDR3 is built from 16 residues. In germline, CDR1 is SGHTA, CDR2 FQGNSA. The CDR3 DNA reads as TGTGCCAGCAGCTTATTTTTCGATGTCGTCTCCTACGAGCAGTACTTC. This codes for CASSLFFDVVSYEQYF.

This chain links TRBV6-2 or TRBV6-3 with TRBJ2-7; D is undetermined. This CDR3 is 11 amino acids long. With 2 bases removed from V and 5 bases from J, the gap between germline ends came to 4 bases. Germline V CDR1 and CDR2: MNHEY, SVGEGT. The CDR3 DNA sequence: TGTGCCAGCAGTTACATCGACGAGCAGTACTTC. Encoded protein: CASSYIDEQYF.

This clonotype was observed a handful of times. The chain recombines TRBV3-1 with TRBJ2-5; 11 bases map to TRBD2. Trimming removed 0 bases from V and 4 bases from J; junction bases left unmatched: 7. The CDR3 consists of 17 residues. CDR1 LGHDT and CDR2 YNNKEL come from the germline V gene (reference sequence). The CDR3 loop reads CASSQDLAGGPRETQYF. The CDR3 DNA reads TGTGCCAGCAGCCAAGACCTAGCGGGGGGCCCAAGAGAGACCCAGTACTTC.